The 10 T cell receptor beta chains given below trace back to one sample, sequenced in a study of cytomegalovirus exposure and HLA in healthy donors. Use of 60 Vbeta and 13 Jbeta primers characterized the PCR. Sequencing used immunoSEQ multiplex PCR; TCRdb keeps in-frame clones, though not all of them. The sample shows about 120,000 clones, about 62% of them seen only once. The sample was PBMCs. These TCRs come from a woman aged 40 to 55 in good health and CMV-seropositive.

This clone has a handful of counts. V is TRBV21-1 and J is TRBJ2-7; the D segment call TRBD2 is taken from the table without a DNA check. TRBV21-1 is shown as a pseudogene. This CDR3 is built from 16 residues. The CDR3 reads CASSKVVAGAMNEQYF. The CDR3 bases are TGTGCCAGCAGCAAAGTTGTAGCGGGGGCGATGAACGAGCAGTACTTC.

This clone was found a few times. J is TRBJ1-1 and V is TRBV4-1; D remains ambiguous. The V end was cut by 0 bases, the J end by 0 bases, with 8 bases between. The CDR3 consists of 15 residues. Germline assignment: CDR1 MGHRA and CDR2 YSYEKL. CDR3 DNA: TGCGCCAGCAGCCAAGAGGCGGCCCTGAACACTGAAGCTTTCTTT. Encoded protein: CASSQEAALNTEAFF.

The chain has TRBV27 and TRBJ1-1; tentatively, D is TRBD1 (5 bases). Trimming shortened V by 4 bases and J by 5 bases, and 11 bases separated the two germline ends. Germline CDR1 MNHEY, CDR2 SMNVEV (reference sequence). The CDR3 totals 13 residues. CDR3: CASSSGQGTEAFF. The DNA for the CDR3 is TGTGCCAGCAGTTCAGGGCAAGGAACTGAAGCTTTCTTT.

The genes are TRBV5-4 and TRBJ2-4; 8 nucleotides match TRBD1. CDR3 length: 19 amino acids. Germline V gives CDR1 SGHNT, CDR2 YYREEE (reference sequence). V lost 4 bases and J lost 0; bases outside the gene matches: 15. CDR3 amino acids: CASSEDRALSQAAKNIQYF. In DNA form, the CDR3 reads TGTGCCAGCAGCGAGGACAGGGCTTTGTCCCAGGCAGCCAAAAACATTCAGTACTTC. Together with reference TRBV5-4 and TRBJ2-4, the CDR3 gives the full variable domain: ETGVTQSPTHLIKTRGQQVTLRCSSQSGHNTVSWYQQALGQGPQFIFQYYREEENGRGNFPPRFSGLQFPNYSSELNVNALELDDSALYLCASSEDRALSQAAKNIQYFGAGTRLSVL.

This clone came up a few times. The J gene is TRBJ2-3, the V gene TRBV27, with D maybe TRBD1 (5 bases). Germline V gives CDR1 MNHEY, CDR2 SMNVEV (reference sequence). The CDR3 runs 15 residues. Trimming shortened V by 3 bases and J by 3 bases, and 13 bases separated the two germline ends. The CDR3 sequence: CASSLGPSPTDTQYF. CDR3 coding DNA: TGTGCCAGCAGTTTGGGGCCGTCCCCAACAGATACGCAGTATTTT.

This clone occurred many times. The V call is TRBV9, the J call TRBJ1-4, with D unclear. CDR1 is SGDLS and CDR2 is YYNGEE in the germline V gene. The germline V and J ends were trimmed by 0 bases and 2 bases, with 14 bases remaining between them. The CDR3 runs 17 residues. CDR3 sequence reads: CASSVGGGIRTNEKLFF. In nucleotides, the CDR3 is TGTGCCAGCAGCGTAGGCGGAGGGATAAGGACTAATGAAAAACTGTTTTTT.

The chain recombines TRBV27 with TRBJ2-7; D is undetermined. The germline V and J ends were trimmed by 6 bases and 3 bases, with 6 bases remaining between them. This CDR3 spans 11 amino acids. CDR1 is MNHEY, CDR2 SMNVEV, per germline (reference sequence). The CDR3, as DNA: TGTGCCAGCAGCCCCCGCTACGAGCAGTACTTC. It translates to CASSPRYEQYF.

This chain links TRBV11-2 with TRBJ1-3, with D possibly TRBD1 on 5 matching bases. V was trimmed by 2 bases and J by 4 bases, leaving 12 bases between them. The CDR3 contains 15 residues. The germline CDR1 and CDR2 sequences are SGHAT and FQNNGV. The CDR3 spells CASSLMGRPGNTIYF. CDR3 coding DNA: TGTGCCAGCAGCTTAATGGGGCGCCCCGGAAACACCATATATTTT.

This chain connects TRBV28 to TRBJ2-2; 10 bases align to TRBD2. CDR1 and CDR2 from the germline V gene are MDHEN and SYDVKM. The CDR3 runs to 18 residues. Trimming removed 5 bases from V and 1 base from J; junction bases left unmatched: 10. The CDR3 loop reads CASSPLGLAGVNTGELFF. CDR3 nucleotides: TGTGCCAGCAGTCCCCTGGGGCTAGCGGGAGTGAACACCGGGGAGCTGTTTTTT. Complete variable domain (other parts from reference TRBV28 and TRBJ2-2): DVKVTQSSRYLVKRTGEKVFLECVQDMDHENMFWYRQDPGLGLRLIYFSYDVKMKEKGDIPEGYSVSREKKERFSLILESASTNQTSMYLCASSPLGLAGVNTGELFFGEGSRLTVL.

CDR3 protein: CAWSVGRTVNQPQHF. CDR3 sequence (DNA): TGTGCCTGGAGTGTGGGTAGGACAGTTAATCAGCCCCAGCATTTT. The chain combines TRBV30 with TRBJ1-5, with D possibly TRBD1 on 6 matching bases. The CDR3 covers 15 residues. The V end lost 0 bases, the J end lost 4 bases, and 13 bases lay between the germline ends. The germline V gene has CDR1 GTSNPN and CDR2 SVGIG (reference sequence).